The sequence of this T cell receptor beta chain was determined in a study of regulatory T cells in long-lasting Graves disease. Study-level information: By definition, persistent Graves' disease involved antithyroid drugs for over 5 years alongside positive TSH receptor antibodies.

Researchers made TCR beta libraries by using iRepertoire HTBI primers and running Arm-PCR on CDR3 regions. Each CDR3 protein gets one entry after TCRdb re-called the multiplex PCR reads with MiXCR. The data hold roughly 400,000 distinct CDR3 sequences, with about a fifth observed a single time. As for time point: persistent/refractory GD, antithyroid drugs over 5 years with positive TRAb. Isolated PBMC RNA provided the starting material for the TCR library. This clonotype has at least ten counts. CDR1 ENHRY and CDR2 SYGVKD come from the germline V gene. After removal of 4 bases from V and 3 bases from J, the junction contained 2 bases not matched to a gene. The CDR3 runs to 13 residues.

The chain recombines TRBV10-3 with TRBJ2-5, with TRBD1 matching 7 bases. This TCR was sampled from a female donor with Graves disease. Sequenced here: peripheral blood mononuclear cells (PBMCs), sampled when the disease was refractory, from a patient treated with antithyroid drugs. The chain's CDR3 is CAISAGTEETQYF. The CDR3 region has the DNA TGTGCCATCAGTGCCGGGACAGAAGAGACCCAGTACTTC.